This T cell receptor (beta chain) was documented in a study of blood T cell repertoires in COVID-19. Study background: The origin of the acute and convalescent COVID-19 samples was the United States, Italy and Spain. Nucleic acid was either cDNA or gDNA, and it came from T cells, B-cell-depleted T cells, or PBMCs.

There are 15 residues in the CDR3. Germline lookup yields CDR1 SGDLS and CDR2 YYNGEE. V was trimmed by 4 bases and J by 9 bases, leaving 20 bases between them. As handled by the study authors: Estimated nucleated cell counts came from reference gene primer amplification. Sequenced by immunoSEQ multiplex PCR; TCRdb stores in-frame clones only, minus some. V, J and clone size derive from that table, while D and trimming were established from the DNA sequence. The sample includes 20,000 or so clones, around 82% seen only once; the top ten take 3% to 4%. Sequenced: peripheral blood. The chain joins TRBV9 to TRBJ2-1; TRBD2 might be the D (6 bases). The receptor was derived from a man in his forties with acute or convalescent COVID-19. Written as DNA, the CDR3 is TGTGCCAGCAGCTCAAGAACTGGGGGGTGGGGTGAGCAGTTCTTC. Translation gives CASSSRTGGWGEQFF.